Below, one T cell receptor (beta chain) is given with its context. The assay was immunoSEQ multiplex PCR, and TCRdb's table has in-frame clones only and misses some. The table records about 2.4 million clones, under 95% of them present only once. Partitioning of CD4+ cells yielded a CD45RA+ naive subset and a CD45RA-negative memory subset. Per the germline V gene, CDR1 is MDHEN and CDR2 is SYDVKM. Deletions cut 2 bases from V and 6 bases from J, with 15 bases between. The CDR3 loop spans 15 amino acids. This specimen comes from a study of shared clonotypes between healthy human individuals. In the study overall: The donor pool was made up of two women and a few men aged 18 to 49.

This clonotype originated in a man aged 18 to 30 in good health. Some clones in this sample may be carry-over from other donors' samples. The specimen sequenced was naive CD4+ T cells from PBMCs. Subset described: CD45RA+ positively selected. The chain recombines TRBV28 with TRBJ2-3, with D possibly TRBD2 on 6 matching bases. CDR3 amino acids: CASSLRPPGVDTQYF. CDR3 bases: TGTGCCAGCAGTTTACGCCCTCCGGGGGTCGATACGCAGTATTTT.